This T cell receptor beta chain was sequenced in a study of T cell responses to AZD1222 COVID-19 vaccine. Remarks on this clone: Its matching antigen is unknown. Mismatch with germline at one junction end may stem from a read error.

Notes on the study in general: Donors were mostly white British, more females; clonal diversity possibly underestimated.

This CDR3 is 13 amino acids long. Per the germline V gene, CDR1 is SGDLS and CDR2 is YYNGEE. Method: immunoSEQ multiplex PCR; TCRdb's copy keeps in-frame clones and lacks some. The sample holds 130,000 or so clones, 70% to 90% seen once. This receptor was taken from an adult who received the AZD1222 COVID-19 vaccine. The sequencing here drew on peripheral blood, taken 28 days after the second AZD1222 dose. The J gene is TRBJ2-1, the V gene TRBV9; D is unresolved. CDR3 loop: CASSVGSLIEKVF. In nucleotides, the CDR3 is TGTGCCAGCAGCGTAGGATCGTTGATAGAGAAGGTCTTC.